These 20 T cell receptor beta chains share one sample of origin, sequenced in a study of T cells in Graves' hyperthyroidism and ophthalmopathy. TCR beta CDR3 regions were amplified from RNA transcripts. The HTBI primer set served for first-round RT-PCR of the TCR CDR3. One entry per CDR3 protein, called by TCRdb with MiXCR from the multiplex PCR reads. The sample lists about 400,000 distinct CDR3 sequences, roughly 14% occurring once. The specimen was blood. The source is a woman aged 18-29 years with Graves' hyperthyroidism.

This clonotype was counted ten times or more. V is TRBV28 and J is TRBJ1-4; D is perhaps TRBD1 (6 bases). V shed 6 bases and J shed 5 bases, with 10 bases lying between them. Germline values: CDR1 MDHEN, CDR2 SYDVKM. The CDR3 length is 13 residues. The CDR3 loop is CASRTGPNEKLFF. In DNA, the CDR3 is TGTGCCAGCAGGACAGGACCGAATGAAAAACTGTTTTTT.

This clonotype was counted at least ten times. V is TRBV12-3 or TRBV12-4 and J is TRBJ2-3; TRBD2 aligns across 7 bases. Losses at the gene ends were 4 bases for V and 0 bases for J; bases not matched to a gene: 1. This CDR3 has 14 amino acids. CDR3 DNA sequence: TGTGCCAGCAGTTCCGGGAGGAGCACAGATACGCAGTATTTT. Amino acid sequence: CASSSGRSTDTQYF.

As for this clonotype: The junction does not match germline at one end; this may be a read error. This chain links TRBV9 with TRBJ2-7; 8 nucleotides agree with TRBD2. Per germline, CDR1 SGDLS and CDR2 YYNGEE. The CDR3 covers 15 residues. CDR3 nucleotide sequence: TGTGCCAGCAGCGCCGGAGGAGCGGGGGCCTACGGGCAGTACTTC. It is translated as CASSAGGAGAYGQYF.

In this sample, this clonotype turned up a few times. The chain has TRBV7-9 and TRBJ2-2; 12 bases align to TRBD2. With V trimmed by 3 bases and J by 4 bases, 6 bases remained unmatched. Germline V lookup: CDR1 SEHNR, CDR2 FQNEAQ (reference sequence). The CDR3 runs 17 residues. CDR3 sequence (DNA): TGTGCCAGCAGCTTTGGTGGACTAGCGGGAAGCACCGGGGAGCTGTTTTTT. Translated: CASSFGGLAGSTGELFF.

This clonotype was picked up many times. The J gene is TRBJ1-2, the V gene TRBV28; no reliable D call. Germline lookup yields CDR1 MDHEN and CDR2 SYDVKM. The CDR3 loop spans 14 amino acids. The V gene lost 6 bases and the J gene lost 8 bases, with 19 bases spanning the gap. CDR3 residues: CASSFSELTQGYTF. The CDR3 nucleotides read TGTGCCAGCAGCTTTAGCGAGCTCACACAGGGCTACACCTTC.

This clonotype was seen at least ten times. The chain links TRBV11-1 to TRBJ2-5; 13 bases match TRBD2. This CDR3 region has 15 residues. Looked up from germline, CDR1 is SGHAT and CDR2 is FQDESV (reference sequence). The ends lost 3 bases at V and 5 bases at J; junction bases unmatched: 3. The chain's CDR3 is CASSFGLAGVETQYF. CDR3 DNA sequence: TGTGCCAGCAGCTTCGGACTAGCGGGAGTGGAGACCCAGTACTTC.

This clonotype was observed at least ten times. The chain recombines TRBV6-1 with TRBJ1-5, with 8 bases matching TRBD1. The CDR3 covers 14 residues. With V trimmed by 4 bases and J by 4 bases, 3 bases remained unmatched. Germline V CDR1 and CDR2: MNHNS, SASEGT. The CDR3 DNA is TGTGCCAGCAGTGGGACAGGGCGGAATCAGCCCCAGCATTTT. Translated: CASSGTGRNQPQHF.

This clonotype was detected many times. The rearrangement uses TRBV29-1 and TRBJ2-3; D is unresolved. The CDR3 runs 12 residues. Trimming left V 1 base short and J 5 bases short, with 7 bases between. Germline-derived CDR1 and CDR2 are SQVTM and ANQGSEA. The CDR3 DNA reads TGCAGCGTTGAAGGACGCGAAGATACGCAGTATTTT. Translated: CSVEGREDTQYF.

The V gene is TRBV6-2 or TRBV6-3, the J gene TRBJ2-3; 8 nucleotides align to TRBD2. CDR3 size: 20 residues. The germline V gene has CDR1 MNHEY and CDR2 SVGEGT. V lost 6 bases, J lost 1 base, and 21 bases stayed unmatched. In DNA form, the CDR3 reads TGTGCCAGCAGCCTAACCGAATCCGGGACTAGATCATTAGGCACAGATACGCAGTATTTT. Translating gives CASSLTESGTRSLGTDTQYF.

The sample holds many counts of this clonotype. The chain is built from TRBV7-8 and TRBJ1-6, with TRBD1 matching 7 bases. J gave up 11 bases and V 4 bases, and 14 bases lay outside the gene matches. CDR1 SGHVS and CDR2 FQNEAQ come from the germline V gene. There are 16 residues in the CDR3. Here the CDR3 DNA reads TGTGCCAGCAGCTCCCCCAGTGGAGGGGGCGATACACCCCTCCACTTT. Protein: CASSSPSGGGDTPLHF.

This clonotype showed up just a few times. The chain employs TRBV19 and TRBJ1-1, with D uncertain. This CDR3 region has 11 residues. Germline CDR1 LNHDA, CDR2 SQIVND (reference sequence). V was trimmed by 7 bases and J by 4 bases, leaving 7 bases between them. Here the CDR3 DNA reads TGTGCCAGTAAAAAGGCCACTGAAGCTTTCTTT. Its translation is CASKKATEAFF.

The V call is TRBV20-1, the J call TRBJ1-1; no firm D call. Per the germline V gene, CDR1 is DFQATT and CDR2 is SNEGSKA (reference sequence). Trimming shortened V by 3 bases and J by 7 bases, and 0 bases separated the two germline ends. The CDR3 loop spans 8 amino acids. DNA of the CDR3: TGCAGTGCTAGTGAAGCTTTCTTT. Protein sequence: CSASEAFF.

This chain uses TRBV5-1 with TRBJ2-3; 11 bases are shared with TRBD2. CDR3 length equals 16 residues. The J segment lost 8 bases and the V segment lost 3 bases, leaving 11 bases of the junction unmatched. Germline V lookup: CDR1 SGHRS, CDR2 YFSETQ. This CDR3 reads CASSSPLAGADGTQYF. In nucleotides, the CDR3 is TGCGCCAGCAGCTCGCCACTAGCGGGAGCGGATGGTACGCAGTATTTT.

Many counts were recorded for this clonotype. The chain recombines TRBV10-3 with TRBJ2-1; perhaps D is TRBD1 or TRBD2 (5 bases each). The V and J ends lost 3 bases and 8 bases respectively, with 11 bases between them. Germline loops: CDR1 ENHRY, CDR2 SYGVKD. The CDR3 runs 13 residues. DNA of the CDR3: TGTGCCATCAGTGATTTCGTGGGACATGAGCAGTTCTTC. It is translated as CAISDFVGHEQFF.

This clonotype was recorded a few times. The chain recombines TRBV20-1 with TRBJ2-1; no clear D gene. The CDR3 is 15 residues long. V lost 6 bases to trimming and J lost 0 bases, with 15 bases between them. The germline V gene has CDR1 DFQATT and CDR2 SNEGSKA (reference sequence). Written as DNA, the CDR3 is TGCAGTGCCCCGAATATCGCTAGCTCCTACAATGAGCAGTTCTTC. Residues: CSAPNIASSYNEQFF.

This clonotype was counted ten times or more. The chain combines TRBV12-3 or TRBV12-4 with TRBJ2-7, with D hard to call. Trimming left V 7 bases short and J 3 bases short, with 10 bases between. The CDR3 loop spans 12 amino acids. The CDR3 is CASTWTLYEQYF. The DNA for the CDR3 is TGTGCCAGCACCTGGACCCTCTACGAGCAGTACTTC.

In this sample, this clonotype turned up many times. This rearrangement joins TRBV6-2 or TRBV6-3 to TRBJ1-2; 10 bases map to TRBD1. Trimming removed 2 bases from V and 7 bases from J; junction bases left unmatched: 7. This CDR3 spans 15 amino acids. CDR1 and CDR2 from the germline V gene are MNHEY and SVGEGT. The CDR3 DNA reads as TGTGCCAGCAGTTACCCCGGGACAGGGGATCTTGGCTACACCTTC. It specifies CASSYPGTGDLGYTF.

This clonotype turned up a few times. The chain recombines TRBV12-5 with TRBJ2-2; D ambiguous. Germline CDR1 LGHNT, CDR2 FRNRAP. The CDR3 runs 13 residues. V shed 1 base and J shed 4 bases, with 4 bases lying between them. The CDR3 region is CASGLGVTGELFF. The CDR3, as DNA: TGTGCTAGTGGTTTGGGCGTCACCGGGGAGCTGTTTTTT. Filled out from reference TRBV12-5 and TRBJ2-2, the complete variable domain reads DARVTQTPRHKVTEMGQEVTMRCQPILGHNTVFWYRQTMMQGLELLAYFRNRAPLDDSGMPKDRFSAEMPDATLATLKIQPSEPRDSAVYFCASGLGVTGELFFGEGSRLTVL.

This clonotype came up a few times. This sequence joins TRBV7-2 and TRBJ2-7; 7 bases line up with TRBD2. From germline, CDR1 is SGHTA and CDR2 FQGNSA. The CDR3 runs to 15 residues. V was clipped by 1 base and J by 2 bases; unmatched bases: 5. The CDR3 spells CASSLGRLAAYEQYF. DNA for the CDR3: TGTGCCAGCAGCTTAGGTCGACTAGCCGCCTACGAGCAGTACTTC.

V usage is TRBV20-1 and J usage is TRBJ2-2, with TRBD1 matching 9 bases. CDR1 and CDR2 from the germline V gene are DFQATT and SNEGSKA (reference sequence). The CDR3 sequence is 14 residues long. V gave up 6 bases and J gave up 7 bases; unmatched junction bases: 9. CDR3 loop: CSAYRTGVDGELFF. CDR3 in DNA: TGCAGTGCCTACCGGACAGGGGTTGACGGGGAGCTGTTTTTT.